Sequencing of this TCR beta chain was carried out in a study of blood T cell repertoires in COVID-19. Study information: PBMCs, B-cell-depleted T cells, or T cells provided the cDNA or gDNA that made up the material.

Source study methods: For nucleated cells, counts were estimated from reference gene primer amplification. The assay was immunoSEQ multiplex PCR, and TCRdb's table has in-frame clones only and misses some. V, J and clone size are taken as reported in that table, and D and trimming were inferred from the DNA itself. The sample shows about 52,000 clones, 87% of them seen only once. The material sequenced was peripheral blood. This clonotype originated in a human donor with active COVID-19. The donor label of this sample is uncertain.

The DNA for the CDR3 is TGTGCCAGCAGCTCCCGAACGGGGGGCCACGAGCAGTACTTC. Its translation: CASSSRTGGHEQYF. This chain links TRBV9 with TRBJ2-7, with a weak D call TRBD2 (7 bases). Trimming removed 4 bases from V and 5 bases from J, with 16 bases in between. CDR1 SGDLS and CDR2 YYNGEE come from the germline V gene. The CDR3 is made up of 14 amino acids.